The T cell receptor (beta chain) under discussion was sequenced for a study of T-cell reconstitution after alpha-beta-depleted transplantation in children (dated by TCRdb to 2015 to 2016). The study in broad terms: Using TCR repertoire profiling, the study quantitatively followed how T-cell immune reconstitution unfolded in children after TCRalphabeta/CD19-depleted allogeneic hematopoietic cell transplantation.

This clonotype was detected a few times. There is no known antigen for this receptor. No much larger clone is present one base from it, and per-base qualities are unavailable. The method behind the library was PCR. TCRdb lists the instrument as Illumina HiSeq 2500. TCR libraries were prepared with molecular barcoding, using unique molecular identifiers to normalize TCRbeta repertoire quantification. In-frame beta chains were kept once TCRdb had trimmed the public reads at Q25 with fastp and called clones with MiXCR. Every distinct CDR3 protein forms one entry, paired with its most common genes and DNA. The sample table records fewer than 400,000 distinct CDR3 sequences; roughly 25% of these occur just once. The biggest ten clones account for about 10% of the sample. In light of the paper, this sample's treatment or condition label describes: allogeneic hematopoietic cell transplantation with graft depleted of TCRalphabeta T cells and CD19 B cells. The children who served as transplant recipients had been given grafts of TCRalphabeta/CD19-depleted allogeneic hematopoietic cells.

The full study reports these points: In some patients, high TCRbeta diversity at day 60 was attributed to recipient T cells and intrathymic progenitors that had survived conditioning. Over the following months the frequencies of hyperexpanded clones went down, and after one year T-cell counts and TCRbeta diversity were mostly credited to newly produced T cells. The apparently early alphabetaT-cell count recovery about two months after transplant was reportedly dependent on only several hundred rapidly expanded clones derived from non-depleted graft cells.

V is clipped by 7 bases and J by 8 bases, and the sequence between their germline boundaries is 10 bases long. The CDR3 measures 11 amino acids from cysteine to phenylalanine. Only CDR3 DNA remains: 33 bases, in frame from the first base. For CDR1 and CDR2, the germline V gene lists MNHEY and SVGAGI. The receptor was derived from a male patient aged 10 to 17 who had a stem cell transplant for acute lymphoblastic leukemia, so the T cells may come from the graft donor. Here the chain combines TRBV6-5 and TRBJ2-3; no D gene is confidently identified. The sample here was PBMCs, mostly from graft donor cells, taken 180 days after TCRalphabeta/CD19-depleted stem cell transplant. The DNA reads TGTGCCAGCACTTGGGCCGGTACGCAGTATTTT. This translates into CASTWAGTQYF.